The 16 T cell receptor beta chains below all came from one sample that was sequenced in a study of T cell responses to AZD1222 COVID-19 vaccine. The table came from immunoSEQ multiplex PCR; TCRdb's copy has only in-frame clones and leaves some out. The sample yields over 100,000 clones, roughly 83% seen once. This sample comprised peripheral blood, obtained on day 0 of AZD1222 vaccination. The source is an adult in good health.

The chain has TRBV10-3 and TRBJ1-3; 7 bases are a match to TRBD1. The CDR3 totals 14 residues. Per the germline V gene, CDR1 is ENHRY and CDR2 is SYGVKD. The V gene end was trimmed by 8 bases and the J gene end by 3 bases; junction bases not matched to a gene: 7. The CDR3 coding sequence is TGTGCCATCGGGGTTACAGGGGTTGGAAACACCATATATTTT. Protein product: CAIGVTGVGNTIYF.

The chain has TRBV6-5 and TRBJ2-3, with D possibly TRBD2 on 6 matching bases. V lost 7 bases and J lost 0, with 14 bases in between. Per germline, CDR1 MNHEY and CDR2 SVGAGI. The CDR3 length is 15 residues. CDR3 region: CASIGTWSSTDTQYF. The DNA of the CDR3 is TGTGCCAGCATCGGGACTTGGTCTAGCACAGATACGCAGTATTTT.

This rearrangement joins TRBV28 to TRBJ1-1; D unresolved. The length of the CDR3 is 14 residues. Trimming stripped 3 bases from V and 1 base from J, with 9 bases between. Germline CDR1 reads MDHEN; CDR2 reads SYDVKM. CDR3 sequence: CASSFLVRNTEAFF. As DNA, the CDR3 is TGTGCCAGCAGTTTTTTGGTAAGGAACACTGAAGCTTTCTTT.

The chain links TRBV11-3 to TRBJ1-2; D remains unclear. Germline V gene data show CDR1 as SGHNT and CDR2 as YENEEA. Between the trimmed V and J ends, which lost 6 bases and 6 bases, there was a span of 14 bases. The CDR3 covers 13 residues. The CDR3 region has the DNA TGTGCCAGCAGGTTAACCGGGAGTCATGGCTACACCTTC. Its protein is CASRLTGSHGYTF.

The count of this clone is one. The chain is built from TRBV5-6 and TRBJ2-7; TRBD2 is a possible D gene (6 bases). V was shortened by 3 bases and J by 2 bases, with 18 bases between the two germline ends. CDR3 size: 16 residues. In germline, CDR1 is SGHDT, CDR2 YYEEEE. This CDR3 reads CASSSSGDPGAYEQYF. The CDR3 DNA reads as TGTGCCAGCAGCTCCTCGGGGGACCCCGGGGCCTACGAGCAGTACTTC.

The chain combines TRBV5-6 with TRBJ2-1; TRBD1 matches at 7 bases. J gave up 7 bases and V 4 bases, and 11 bases lay outside the gene matches. The CDR3 contains 15 residues. Looked up from germline, CDR1 is SGHDT and CDR2 is YYEEEE. The CDR3 DNA is TGTGCCAGCAGCCCCGCGGACAGGCGTGGAAATGAGCAGTTCTTC. As protein: CASSPADRRGNEQFF.

The chain carries TRBV15 and TRBJ1-5; 10 bases map to TRBD1. The CDR3 runs to 20 residues. Germline lookup yields CDR1 LNHNV and CDR2 YYDKDF (reference sequence). The junction had 12 bases not matched to a gene; V was cut back by 0 bases and J by 1 base. Here the CDR3 reads CATSRDLWDRGSSSNQPQHF. The CDR3 DNA sequence: TGTGCCACCAGCAGAGATCTATGGGACAGGGGTTCGAGCAGCAATCAGCCCCAGCATTTT.

The V and J genes are TRBV10-3 and TRBJ1-5; D ambiguous. Germline values: CDR1 ENHRY, CDR2 SYGVKD. This CDR3 is 14 amino acids long. V lost 5 bases, J lost 9 bases, and 17 bases lay in between. The DNA of the CDR3 is TGTGCCATCAGTAGTTTCGGAGGAGCGGGGCCCCAGCATTTT. Translation gives CAISSFGGAGPQHF.

This clone was recorded only once. V is TRBV28 and J is TRBJ1-2, with TRBD1 as a possible D gene (6 bases). Germline-derived CDR1 and CDR2 are MDHEN and SYDVKM. Trimming removed 6 bases from V and 4 bases from J, with 12 bases in between. CDR3 length: 13 residues. The CDR3: CASRFRDTYGYTF. For the CDR3, the DNA is TGTGCCAGCAGGTTCCGGGACACCTATGGCTACACCTTC.

V usage is TRBV3-1 (or the pseudogene TRBV3-2) and J usage is TRBJ2-1, with TRBD1 identical over 9 bases. Germline V gives CDR1 LGHDT, CDR2 YNNKEL (reference sequence). The ends lost 0 bases at V and 6 bases at J; junction bases unmatched: 12. The CDR3 covers 18 residues. In DNA, the CDR3 is TGTGCCAGCAGCCAAGATATAGCCGGGACAGGGAGGGTCAATGAGCAGTTCTTC. This sequence encodes CASSQDIAGTGRVNEQFF.

This clone was seen a single time. The V gene is TRBV7-9, the J gene TRBJ1-2; TRBD1 aligns across 10 bases. Germline V gene lookup returns CDR1 SEHNR and CDR2 FQNEAQ (reference sequence). The ends lost 5 bases at V and 4 bases at J; junction bases unmatched: 13. The CDR3 has 17 residues. DNA for the CDR3: TGTGCCAGCAGCACCCGAGACCGGGACAGGGGAGGCTATGGCTACACCTTC. It specifies CASSTRDRDRGGYGYTF.

This clone was recorded only once. J is TRBJ2-1 and V is TRBV5-4; 10 bases line up with TRBD2. The CDR3 has 16 residues. The germline V gene has CDR1 SGHNT and CDR2 YYREEE (reference sequence). V was pared by 4 bases and J by 8 bases, with 12 bases of the junction left unmatched. The CDR3 coding sequence is TGTGCCAGCAGCCCCCCCGGGGCTAGCGGGGGCTATGAGCAGTTCTTC. It translates to CASSPPGASGGYEQFF. The complete variable domain, with remaining parts taken from reference TRBV5-4 and TRBJ2-1, reads ETGVTQSPTHLIKTRGQQVTLRCSSQSGHNTVSWYQQALGQGPQFIFQYYREEENGRGNFPPRFSGLQFPNYSSELNVNALELDDSALYLCASSPPGASGGYEQFFGPGTRLTVL.

This clone was picked up one time. The V call is TRBV5-1, the J call TRBJ1-1; tentatively, D is TRBD1 (6 bases). V gave up 6 bases and J gave up 1 base, with 10 bases separating them. Germline assignment: CDR1 SGHRS and CDR2 YFSETQ. CDR3 length: 13 residues. The CDR3 reads CASTRTENTEAFF. CDR3 DNA: TGCGCCAGCACCCGGACAGAGAACACTGAAGCTTTCTTT.

In its sample, this clone was seen a few times. J is TRBJ2-1 and V is TRBV5-1; 7 bases match TRBD2. With V trimmed by 3 bases and J by 8 bases, 8 bases remained unmatched. The CDR3 is made up of 14 amino acids. CDR1 is SGHRS, CDR2 YFSETQ, per germline. The CDR3 DNA sequence: TGCGCCAGCAGCTCGGCACTAGCGACCGATGAGCAGTTCTTC. Translated: CASSSALATDEQFF.

This clone appeared once. The chain is built from TRBV28 and TRBJ1-2; perhaps TRBD1 as D (5 bases). Germline CDR1 MDHEN, CDR2 SYDVKM. The CDR3 runs to 14 residues. Deletions cut 5 bases from V and 4 bases from J, with 14 bases between. CDR3 DNA sequence: TGTGCCAGCAGTCGATATCAGGGAGTCTATGGCTACACCTTC. Translated, it gives CASSRYQGVYGYTF.

The J gene is TRBJ2-5, the V gene TRBV24-1, with TRBD2 matching over 10 bases. CDR1 is KGHDR and CDR2 is SFDVKD in the germline V gene. V shed 4 bases and J 5 bases; nucleotides not matched to a gene: 6. This CDR3 spans 15 amino acids. The CDR3 spells CATSELAGGRETQYF. CDR3 coding DNA: TGTGCCACCAGTGAGTTAGCGGGGGGCCGGGAGACCCAGTACTTC.